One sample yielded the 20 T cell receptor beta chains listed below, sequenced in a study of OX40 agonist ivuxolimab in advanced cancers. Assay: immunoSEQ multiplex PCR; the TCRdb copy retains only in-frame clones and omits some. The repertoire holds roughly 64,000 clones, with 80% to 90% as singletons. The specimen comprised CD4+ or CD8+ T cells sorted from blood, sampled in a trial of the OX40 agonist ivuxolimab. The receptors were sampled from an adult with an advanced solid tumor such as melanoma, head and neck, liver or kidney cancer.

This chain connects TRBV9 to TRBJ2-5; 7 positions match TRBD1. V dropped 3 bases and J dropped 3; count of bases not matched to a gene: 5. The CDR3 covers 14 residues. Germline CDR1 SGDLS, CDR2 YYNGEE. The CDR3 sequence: CASSATDREETQYF. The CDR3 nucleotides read TGTGCCAGCAGCGCCACAGACAGGGAAGAGACCCAGTACTTC. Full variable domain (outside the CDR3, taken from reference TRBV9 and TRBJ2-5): DSGVTQTPKHLITATGQRVTLRCSPRSGDLSVYWYQQSLDQGLQFLIQYYNGEERAKGNILERFSAQQFPDLHSELNLSSLELGDSALYFCASSATDREETQYFGPGTRLLVL.

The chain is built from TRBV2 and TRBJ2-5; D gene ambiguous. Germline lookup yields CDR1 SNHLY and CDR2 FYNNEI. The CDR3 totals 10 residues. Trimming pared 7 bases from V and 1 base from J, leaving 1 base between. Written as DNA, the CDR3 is TGTGCCAGCACCCAAGAGACCCAGTACTTC. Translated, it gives CASTQETQYF.

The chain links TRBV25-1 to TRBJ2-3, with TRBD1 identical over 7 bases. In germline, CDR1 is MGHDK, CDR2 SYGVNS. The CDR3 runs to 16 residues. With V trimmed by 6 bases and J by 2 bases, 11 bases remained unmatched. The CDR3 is CASSIHQGVPTDTQYF. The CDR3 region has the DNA TGTGCCAGCAGCATACATCAGGGGGTCCCCACAGATACGCAGTATTTT.

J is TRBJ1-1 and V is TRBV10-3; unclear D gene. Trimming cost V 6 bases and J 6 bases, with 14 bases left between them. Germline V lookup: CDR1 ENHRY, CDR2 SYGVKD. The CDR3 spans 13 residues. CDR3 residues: CAISQSQASEAFF. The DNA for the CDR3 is TGTGCCATCAGCCAGTCTCAGGCGTCTGAAGCTTTCTTT.

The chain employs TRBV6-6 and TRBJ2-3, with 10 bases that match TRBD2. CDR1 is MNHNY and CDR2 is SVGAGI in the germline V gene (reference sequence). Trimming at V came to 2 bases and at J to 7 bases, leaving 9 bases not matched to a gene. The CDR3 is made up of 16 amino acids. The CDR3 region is CASSYSRLAGANTQYF. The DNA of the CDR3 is TGTGCCAGCAGTTACAGTAGGCTAGCGGGAGCCAATACGCAGTATTTT.

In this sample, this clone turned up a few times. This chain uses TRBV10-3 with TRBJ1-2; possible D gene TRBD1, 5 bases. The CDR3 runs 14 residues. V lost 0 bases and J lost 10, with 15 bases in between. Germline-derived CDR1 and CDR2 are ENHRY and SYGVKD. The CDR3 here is CAISESLDNFYYTF. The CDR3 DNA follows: TGTGCCATCAGTGAGTCTCTGGACAACTTTTACTACACCTTC.

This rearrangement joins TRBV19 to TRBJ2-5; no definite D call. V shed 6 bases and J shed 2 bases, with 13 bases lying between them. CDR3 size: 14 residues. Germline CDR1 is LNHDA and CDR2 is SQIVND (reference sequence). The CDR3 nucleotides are TGTGCCAGTAGCCTAAACTGGGGTCAAGAGACCCAGTACTTC. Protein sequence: CASSLNWGQETQYF.

This CDR3 is CASSYSGDGSDTQYF. The CDR3 nucleotides are TGTGCCAGCAGTTACTCAGGGGATGGCTCAGATACGCAGTATTTT. The rearrangement uses TRBV6-5 and TRBJ2-3; D possibly corresponds to TRBD1 (5 bases). The CDR3 extends over 15 amino acids. Trimming stripped 0 bases from V and 4 bases from J, with 11 bases between. Germline V gene sequence: CDR1 MNHEY, CDR2 SVGAGI.

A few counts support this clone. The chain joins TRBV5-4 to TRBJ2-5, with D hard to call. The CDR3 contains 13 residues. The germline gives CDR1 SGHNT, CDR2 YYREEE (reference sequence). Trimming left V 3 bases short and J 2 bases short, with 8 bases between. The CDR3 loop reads CASSSKYQETQYF. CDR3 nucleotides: TGTGCCAGCAGCTCTAAGTATCAAGAGACCCAGTACTTC. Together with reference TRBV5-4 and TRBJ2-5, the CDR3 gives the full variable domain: ETGVTQSPTHLIKTRGQQVTLRCSSQSGHNTVSWYQQALGQGPQFIFQYYREEENGRGNFPPRFSGLQFPNYSSELNVNALELDDSALYLCASSSKYQETQYFGPGTRLLVL.

The chain's CDR3 is CSVGGAEGYTF. The CDR3 bases are TGCAGCGTCGGGGGGGCGGAGGGCTACACCTTC. The chain couples TRBV29-1 to TRBJ1-2; tentative D call: TRBD1 (6 bases). The ends were cut back, 6 bases at V and 8 bases at J, with 13 bases in the middle. Per germline, CDR1 SQVTM and CDR2 ANQGSEA. This CDR3 region has 11 residues.

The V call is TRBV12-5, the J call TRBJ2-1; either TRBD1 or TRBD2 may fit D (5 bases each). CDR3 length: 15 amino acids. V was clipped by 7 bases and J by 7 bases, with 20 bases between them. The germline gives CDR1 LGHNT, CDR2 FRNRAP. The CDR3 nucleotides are TGTGCTAGTGCCCCGGGGCGGCCTCCTTTGAATGAGCAGTTCTTC. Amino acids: CASAPGRPPLNEQFF.

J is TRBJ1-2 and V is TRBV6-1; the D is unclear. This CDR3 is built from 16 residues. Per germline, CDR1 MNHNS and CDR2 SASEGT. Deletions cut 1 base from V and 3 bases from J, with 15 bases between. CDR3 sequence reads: CASSEDPRPSDYGYTF. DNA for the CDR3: TGTGCCAGCAGTGAAGACCCCCGGCCATCTGACTATGGCTACACCTTC.

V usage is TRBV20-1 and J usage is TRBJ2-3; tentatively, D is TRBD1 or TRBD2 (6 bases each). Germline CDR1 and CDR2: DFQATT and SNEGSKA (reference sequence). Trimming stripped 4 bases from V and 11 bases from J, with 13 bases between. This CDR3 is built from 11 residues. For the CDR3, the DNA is TGCAGTGCTAACCACGGGGGCGGGCAGTATTTT. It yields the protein CSANHGGGQYF.

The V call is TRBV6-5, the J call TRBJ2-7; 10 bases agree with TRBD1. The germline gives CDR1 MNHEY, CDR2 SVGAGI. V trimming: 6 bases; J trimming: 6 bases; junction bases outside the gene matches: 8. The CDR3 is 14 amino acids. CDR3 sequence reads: CASRMDRGDAEQYF. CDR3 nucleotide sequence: TGTGCCAGCAGGATGGACAGGGGGGATGCCGAGCAGTACTTC.

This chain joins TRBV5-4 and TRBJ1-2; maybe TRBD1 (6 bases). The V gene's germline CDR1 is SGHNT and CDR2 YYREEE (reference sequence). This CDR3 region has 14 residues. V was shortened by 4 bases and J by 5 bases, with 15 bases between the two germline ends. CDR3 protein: CASSQGQGRYGYTF. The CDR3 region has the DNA TGTGCCAGCAGCCAGGGACAAGGGCGGTATGGCTACACCTTC.

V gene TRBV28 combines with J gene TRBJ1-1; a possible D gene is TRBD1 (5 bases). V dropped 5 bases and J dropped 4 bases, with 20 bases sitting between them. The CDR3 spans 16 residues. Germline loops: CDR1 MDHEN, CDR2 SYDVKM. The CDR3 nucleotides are TGTGCCAGCAGTCCGACCGAGGGCGGGGGAACCACTGAAGCTTTCTTT. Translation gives CASSPTEGGGTTEAFF.

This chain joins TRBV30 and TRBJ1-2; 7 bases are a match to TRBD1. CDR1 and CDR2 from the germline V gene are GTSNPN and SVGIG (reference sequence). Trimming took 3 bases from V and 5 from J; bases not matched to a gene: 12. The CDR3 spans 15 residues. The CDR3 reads CAWSTGTATGYGYTF. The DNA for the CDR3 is TGTGCCTGGAGCACCGGGACAGCTACCGGATATGGCTACACCTTC. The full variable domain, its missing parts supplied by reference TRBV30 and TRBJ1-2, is SQTIHQWPATLVQPVGSPLSLECTVEGTSNPNLYWYRQAAGRGLQLLFYSVGIGQISSEVPQNLSASRPQDRQFILSSKKLLLSDSGFYLCAWSTGTATGYGYTFGSGTRLTVV.

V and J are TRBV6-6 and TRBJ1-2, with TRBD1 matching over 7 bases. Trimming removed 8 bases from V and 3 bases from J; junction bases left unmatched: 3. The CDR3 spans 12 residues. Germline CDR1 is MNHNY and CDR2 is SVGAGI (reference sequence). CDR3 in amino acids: CASSQGDYGYTF. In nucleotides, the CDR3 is TGTGCCAGCTCTCAGGGGGACTATGGCTACACCTTC.

The CDR3 DNA is TGTGCCAGCAGCTTGTATCTATCTTCTGGGGCCAACGTCCTGACTTTC. It codes for CASSLYLSSGANVLTF. This chain uses TRBV5-4 with TRBJ2-6; D unclear. V lost 1 base and J 1 base, leaving 9 bases between the germline ends. Germline CDR1 reads SGHNT; CDR2 reads YYREEE (reference sequence). The CDR3 extends over 16 amino acids.

DNA of the CDR3: TGCGCCAGCAGCTCCTATGTGACTGCTCACGAGCAGTACTTC. Translating gives CASSSYVTAHEQYF. The V gene is TRBV5-1, the J gene TRBJ2-7; D remains unclear. CDR3 length: 14 amino acids. Germline V gene lookup returns CDR1 SGHRS and CDR2 YFSETQ. The V end was cut by 3 bases, the J end by 5 bases, with 15 bases between.